This T cell receptor (beta chain) comes out of a study of control samples from healthy donors and cancer patients. Assay used: immunoSEQ multiplex PCR; TCRdb lists only in-frame clones, some missing. The sample contains around 93,000 clones, about 86% of which appear only once. V dropped 4 bases and J dropped 0 bases, with 13 bases sitting between them. This CDR3 region has 16 residues. CDR1 is LNHDA, CDR2 SQIVND, per germline (reference sequence). The chain is built from TRBV19 and TRBJ2-1; D not certain. This clonotype was obtained from a man aged 25 to 40 in good health. Sequenced material: blood. CDR3 protein: CASSTPGGRSYNEQFF. In DNA form, the CDR3 reads TGTGCCAGTAGTACCCCTGGCGGCCGCTCCTACAATGAGCAGTTCTTC.